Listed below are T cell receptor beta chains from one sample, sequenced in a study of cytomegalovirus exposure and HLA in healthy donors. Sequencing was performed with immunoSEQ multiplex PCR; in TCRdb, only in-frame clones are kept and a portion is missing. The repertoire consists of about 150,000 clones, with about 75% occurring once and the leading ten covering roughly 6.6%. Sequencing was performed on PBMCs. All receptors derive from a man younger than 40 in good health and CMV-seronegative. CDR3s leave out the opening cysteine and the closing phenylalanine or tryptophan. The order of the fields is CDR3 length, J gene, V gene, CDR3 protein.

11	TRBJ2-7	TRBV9	ASSPGQESEQY
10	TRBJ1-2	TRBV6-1	ASLLLGYGYT
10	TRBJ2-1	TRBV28	ASSLPLQLQF
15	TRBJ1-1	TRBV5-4	ASSLARPGHPNTEAF
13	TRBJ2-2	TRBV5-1	ASSPGQVDTGELF
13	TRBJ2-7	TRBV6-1	ASSARLASPREQY
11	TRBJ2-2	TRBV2	ASRRGGTGELF
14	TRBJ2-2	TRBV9	ASSTRRDRGAGELF
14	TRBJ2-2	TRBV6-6	AGRGPYEGNTGELF
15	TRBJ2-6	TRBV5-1	ASSLVQGPIGANVLT
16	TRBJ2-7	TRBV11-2	ASSLYSLGLAGGNEQY
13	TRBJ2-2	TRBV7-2	ASSLRSGGGGELF
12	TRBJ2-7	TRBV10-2	ASSEYAPEGEQY
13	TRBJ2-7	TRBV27	ASSVAGTGTYEQY
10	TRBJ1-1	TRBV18	ASSPKTGEAF
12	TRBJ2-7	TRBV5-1	ASSLEREGYEQY
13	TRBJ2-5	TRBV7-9	ASSSHQAGGPYQY
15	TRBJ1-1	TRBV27	ASSWDGSGGPNTEAF
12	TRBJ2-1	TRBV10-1	ASSRLVGGNEQF
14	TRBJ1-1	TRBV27	ASSLIATPGDTEAF
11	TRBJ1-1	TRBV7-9	ASSHGGHTEAF
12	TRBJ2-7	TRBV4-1	ASSQESTGIEQY
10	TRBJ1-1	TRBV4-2	ASSQVPGEAF
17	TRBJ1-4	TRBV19	ASSYRGGDPLATNEKLF
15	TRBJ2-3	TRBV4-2	ASSQDRTSLGTDTQY
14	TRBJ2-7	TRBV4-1	ASSQVPRSSGNEQY
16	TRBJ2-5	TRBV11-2	ASSLNRFEVGGGETQY
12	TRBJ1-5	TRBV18	ASSPERSNQPQH
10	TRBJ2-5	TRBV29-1	SVGLEIGTQY
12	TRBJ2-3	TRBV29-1	SVTTSRHTDTQY
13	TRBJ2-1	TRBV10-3	AIRSPFGNLNEQF
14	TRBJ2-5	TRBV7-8	ASSLTGLWFGETQY
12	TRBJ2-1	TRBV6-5	ASSYSGVYYEQF
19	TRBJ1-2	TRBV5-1	ASSLERSFGGQLLTNYGYT
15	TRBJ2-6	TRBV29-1	SVESRGATSGANVLT
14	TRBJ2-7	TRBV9	ASSVASGGGSYEQY
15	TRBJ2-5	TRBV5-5	ASSLGSAGLVRETQY
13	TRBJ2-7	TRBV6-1	ASSGKDSSAYEQY
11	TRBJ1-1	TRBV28	ASTWRGNTEAF
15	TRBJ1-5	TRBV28	ASSFDVYGQYNQPQH
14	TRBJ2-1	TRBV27	ASSFKGQGLINEQF
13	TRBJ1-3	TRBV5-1	ASSIYRGSGNTIY
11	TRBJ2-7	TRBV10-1	ASSESTGNKQY
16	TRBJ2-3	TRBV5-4	ASTSTSGGSASTDTQY
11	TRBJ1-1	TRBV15	ATSSRQGAGAF
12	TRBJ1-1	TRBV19	ASSILRQGAEAF
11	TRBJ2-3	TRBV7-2	ASSLISTDTQY
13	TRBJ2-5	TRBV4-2	ASSPYRGKQETQY
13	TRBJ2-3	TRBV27	ASSLRGTGADTQY
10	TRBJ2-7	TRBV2	ASSGQRYEQY
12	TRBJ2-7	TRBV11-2	ASSLLRGGLEQY
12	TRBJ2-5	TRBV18	ASSPGQGRETQY
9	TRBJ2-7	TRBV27	ASSRTYEQY
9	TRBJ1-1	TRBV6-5	ASTLGGEAF